The present TCR beta chain was sequenced within a study of T-cell reconstitution after alpha-beta-depleted transplantation in children. During its preparation, the TCRbeta library received unique molecular identifiers. TCRdb fed the PCR reads into MiXCR, producing one record per CDR3 protein. The sample shows over 400,000 distinct CDR3 sequences, roughly 44% of them seen only once. The length of the CDR3 is 15 residues. Trimming took 6 bases from V and 7 from J, leaving 19 bases between them. The chain has TRBV12-3 or TRBV12-4 and TRBJ1-3; D is possibly TRBD1 (5 bases). The sample in question was PBMCs, obtained before TCRalphabeta/CD19-depleted stem cell transplant. The receptor was derived from a girl aged 2-10 years with aplastic anemia, due to receive a stem cell transplant. This CDR3 reads CASRTGTSPQNTIYF. DNA of the CDR3: TGTGCCAGCAGGACCGGGACTTCCCCGCAGAACACCATATATTTT.